These 26 T cell receptor beta chains share one sample of origin, sequenced in a study of CXCR3-negative and CXCR3-positive naive CD8 T cells. The study, taken as a whole, reports: When CXCR3-positive naive cells were set against CXCR3-negative naive cells, the former had more hydrophobic TRB CDR3s.

These TCRs are of unknown antigen specificity. TRB cDNA libraries were made by UMI-labeled 5' RACE. TCRdb re-called the 5' RACE reads and gives one entry per CDR3 protein, without DNA. This sample lists some 150,000 distinct CDR3 sequences; its ten largest clones have approximately 0.5%. Sequences were obtained from naive CXCR3+ CD8+ T cells from blood. The subset: CD45RO-CCR7+CD27+CD95- naive CD8+ T cells expressing CXCR3 (TNR3+). These receptors came from a human donor in good health. Some clones in this sample may be carry-over from other donors' samples.

The chain has TRBV7-2 and TRBJ2-3; the TCRdb D gene call, TRBD2, has no DNA to confirm it. The CDR3 runs to 17 residues. CDR1 SGHTA and CDR2 FQGNSA come from the germline V gene. The CDR3 loop reads CASSLSGTSGITDTQYF.

This chain joins TRBV28 and TRBJ1-5; TCRdb picks TRBD1, but there is no DNA to check that call. The germline V gene encodes CDR1 MDHEN and CDR2 SYDVKM. This CDR3 region has 15 residues. CDR3 in amino acids: CASSLLGQDGQPQHF.

The V and J genes are TRBV4-1 and TRBJ2-7; the TCRdb call, TRBD2, lacks DNA for checking. Germline CDR1 MGHRA, CDR2 YSYEKL. The CDR3 loop spans 16 amino acids. This CDR3 reads CASSRGLAGGNYEQYF.

The rearrangement joins TRBV7-2 to TRBJ2-5; with no DNA, the TCRdb D assignment of TRBD1 cannot be verified. CDR1 and CDR2 (germline): SGHTA, FQGNSA. The CDR3 runs to 16 residues. CDR3 sequence reads: CASSLVGTGSQETQYF.

This sequence joins TRBV7-9 and TRBJ1-5. Looked up from germline, CDR1 is SEHNR and CDR2 is FQNEAQ (reference sequence). The CDR3 runs to 12 residues. The CDR3: CASSLYNQPQHF.

This rearrangement joins TRBV11-2 to TRBJ1-2. Per germline, CDR1 SGHAT and CDR2 FQNNGV. The CDR3 loop spans 18 amino acids. The CDR3 sequence: CASSLDRGSGVQFYGYTF.

The chain uses TRBV3-1 and TRBJ2-7; TCRdb designates TRBD1, a call that cannot be tested without DNA. This CDR3 has 15 amino acids. Per the germline V gene, CDR1 is LGHDT and CDR2 is YNNKEL (reference sequence). This CDR3 reads CASSQPGQGAYEQYF.

The chain's CDR3 is CASSHQGFDQPQHF. The chain recombines TRBV6-5 with TRBJ1-5; the D gene TCRdb calls, TRBD1, cannot be checked with no DNA. The V gene's germline CDR1 is MNHEY and CDR2 SVGAGI. This CDR3 spans 14 amino acids.

The chain uses TRBV29-1 and TRBJ2-4; TCRdb returns TRBD1, unconfirmable since there is no DNA. Germline CDR1 is SQVTM and CDR2 is ANQGSEA. The CDR3 is 14 residues long. The CDR3 reads CSVVLGTGENIQYF. The full variable domain, its missing parts supplied by reference TRBV29-1 and TRBJ2-4, is SAVISQKPSRDICQRGTSLTIQCQVDSQVTMMFWYRQQPGQSLTLIATANQGSEATYESGFVIDKFPISRPNLTFSTLTVSNMSPEDSSIYLCSVVLGTGENIQYFGAGTRLSVL.

The chain carries TRBV6-6 and TRBJ2-7; TCRdb returns TRBD1, unconfirmable since there is no DNA. There are 16 residues in the CDR3. Germline V gene sequence: CDR1 MNHNY, CDR2 SVGAGI (reference sequence). CDR3 in amino acids: CASSDTGSYSSYEQYF.

The chain carries TRBV28 and TRBJ2-7. This CDR3 contains 14 residues. Looked up from germline, CDR1 is MDHEN and CDR2 is SYDVKM. The CDR3: CASSSTDLQREQYF.

This chain links TRBV25-1 with TRBJ2-5; TCRdb's D call, TRBD2, is unchecked because there is no DNA. CDR3 length equals 18 residues. Germline lookup yields CDR1 MGHDK and CDR2 SYGVNS. CDR3 residues: CASSDWVLAGALQETQYF.

This sequence joins TRBV10-3 and TRBJ2-5. This CDR3 comprises 11 residues. Germline V gene sequence: CDR1 ENHRY, CDR2 SYGVKD. CDR3 in amino acids: CAISEKETQYF.

This rearrangement joins TRBV6-5 to TRBJ2-1; the D call from TCRdb, TRBD2, cannot be confirmed without DNA. Germline CDR1 reads MNHEY; CDR2 reads SVGAGI. CDR3 size: 16 residues. The CDR3 protein is CASRANSGSSYNEQFF.

V is TRBV7-3 and J is TRBJ2-7; TCRdb outputs TRBD1, but without DNA this stays unchecked. Germline assignment: CDR1 SGHTA and CDR2 FQGTGA. The length of the CDR3 is 16 residues. The CDR3 is CASSIPDPGPFYEQYF.

This chain uses TRBV9 with TRBJ2-5; no DNA is available, so the TRBD2 call from TCRdb remains unchecked. The CDR3 is 15 amino acids. Germline V gives CDR1 SGDLS, CDR2 YYNGEE. CDR3 sequence reads: CASSVGTAPGETQYF.

V gene TRBV12-3 or TRBV12-4 combines with J gene TRBJ2-7. The CDR3 is made up of 14 amino acids. The CDR3 here is CASSFAEATYEQYF.

This chain links TRBV28 with TRBJ2-6. The length of the CDR3 is 12 residues. The germline V gene has CDR1 MDHEN and CDR2 SYDVKM. CDR3 in amino acids: CASRTGANVLTF.

This chain joins TRBV7-9 and TRBJ2-1; TCRdb proposes TRBD2, but this gene call is untestable without DNA. The CDR3 is 16 residues long. Germline V gives CDR1 SEHNR, CDR2 FQNEAQ (reference sequence). The CDR3 sequence is CASSITSGGSYNEQFF. The variable domain in full, completed from reference TRBV7-9 and TRBJ2-1, reads DTGVSQNPRHKITKRGQNVTFRCDPISEHNRLYWYRQTLGQGPEFLTYFQNEAQLEKSRLLSDRFSAERPKGSFSTLEIQRTEQGDSAMYLCASSITSGGSYNEQFFGPGTRLTVL.

This chain connects TRBV20-1 to TRBJ2-1; lacking DNA, the TRBD2 call made by TCRdb goes unchecked. The CDR3 contains 19 residues. The germline V gene encodes CDR1 DFQATT and CDR2 SNEGSKA (reference sequence). CDR3 region: CSARRRSGLAGIPYNEQFF.

The chain recombines TRBV7-3 with TRBJ1-1; TCRdb outputs TRBD1, but without DNA this stays unchecked. The CDR3 is made up of 14 amino acids. In germline, CDR1 is SGHTA, CDR2 FQGTGA. The CDR3 here is CASSFTGDDTEAFF.

CDR3: CSVRLAGGAHEQFF. The chain has TRBV29-1 and TRBJ2-1; there is no DNA to check the TCRdb D call of TRBD2. From germline, CDR1 is SQVTM and CDR2 ANQGSEA. The CDR3 length is 14 residues.

This chain connects TRBV29-1 to TRBJ2-1; with no DNA, the TCRdb D assignment of TRBD1 cannot be verified. The germline V gene encodes CDR1 SQVTM and CDR2 ANQGSEA. The CDR3 loop spans 14 amino acids. CDR3 in amino acids: CSVRGQGSYNEQFF.

The gene calls are TRBV12-3 or TRBV12-4 and TRBJ2-3; TCRdb's D call, TRBD2, is unchecked because there is no DNA. The CDR3 runs 17 residues. CDR3 region: CASSLDSGGPPLDTQYF.

J is TRBJ2-3 and V is TRBV5-1; as DNA is missing, the TRBD2 call by TCRdb cannot be tested. This CDR3 spans 16 amino acids. Germline loops: CDR1 SGHRS, CDR2 YFSETQ. The CDR3 loop is CASSSSTSGRTDTQYF.

J is TRBJ1-6 and V is TRBV29-1; TCRdb calls TRBD1, which cannot be checked without DNA. CDR3 size: 14 residues. Germline V gene data show CDR1 as SQVTM and CDR2 as ANQGSEA. This CDR3 reads CSVDVGGVNSPLHF.